This is a list of T cell receptor beta chains from one sample in a study of Ad26.COV2.S vaccination and SARS-CoV-2 variants. Only in-frame clones appear in the TCRdb table, and some are missing; sequencing was by immunoSEQ multiplex PCR. The sample records about 400,000 clones, under 90% being singletons. This sample comprised peripheral blood, obtained in a trial of Ad26.COV2.S vaccine versus placebo. All receptors derive from a person between 18 and 60 years old who received the Ad26.COV2.S COVID-19 vaccine or a placebo. CDR3s include the opening cysteine and the closing phenylalanine or tryptophan. A D gene is named only where the DNA matches it firmly. Clone size, where shown, is once, few, many, or a class for clones that have expanded.

V gene	clone size	J gene	D gene	CDR3 DNA	CDR3 protein
TRBV9	few	TRBJ2-7	TRBD1	TGTGCCAGCAGGGTAACAGGGGGCGCGTCCTACGAGCAGTACTTC	CASRVTGGASYEQYF
TRBV29-1	once	TRBJ2-7	-	TGCAGCGTTGAAGACGTCGGCGGGGGCAAGTACGAGCAGTACTTC	CSVEDVGGGKYEQYF
TRBV18	-	TRBJ2-3	TRBD2	TGTGCCAGCTCCCAACTCGGCGGTAGCGGGATGGCAGATACGCAGTATTTT	CASSQLGGSGMADTQYF
TRBV4-2	-	TRBJ2-2	-	TGTGCCAGCAGCCAAGACTGGACCCGGGAGCTGTTTTTT	CASSQDWTRELFF
TRBV18	-	TRBJ1-1	TRBD1	TGTGCCAGCTCACCTTCCGGGACAGGGGGCACTGAAGCTTTCTTT	CASSPSGTGGTEAFF
TRBV7-9	-	TRBJ1-1	-	TGTGCCAGCAGCTTTGCAGAAGCTTTCTTT	CASSFAEAFF
TRBV5-3	few	TRBJ1-6	TRBD1	TGTGCCAGAAGGACCCGACAGGGAAATTCACCCCTCCACTTT	CARRTRQGNSPLHF
TRBV5-1	few	TRBJ2-1	-	TGCGCCAGCAGCTTGGAGGCTAGTATCTTCAATGAGCAGTTCTTC	CASSLEASIFNEQFF
TRBV11-2	-	TRBJ1-2	-	TGTGCCAGCAGCTCAATAAACCGACCCTCCCGCACCTTC	CASSSINRPSRTF
TRBV28	-	TRBJ1-1	-	TGTGCCAGCAGTTTAGGGGTCATTAGGGCGAACACTGAAGCTTTCTTT	CASSLGVIRANTEAFF
TRBV13	-	TRBJ1-1	-	TGTGCCAGCAGCTTATCAGGATTGGGAGCTTTCTTT	CASSLSGLGAFF
TRBV29-1	once	TRBJ2-3	-	TGCAGCGTTGAAGACCTACGGGACACAGATACGCAGTATTTT	CSVEDLRDTDTQYF
TRBV18	-	TRBJ1-2	TRBD1	TGTGCCAGCTCAGGGGACAGGTACTATGGCTACACCTTC	CASSGDRYYGYTF
TRBV4-2	-	TRBJ1-1	-	TGTGCCAGCAGCCAAGATCTGGGTTTCTACACTGAAGCTTTCTTT	CASSQDLGFYTEAFF
TRBV7-9	-	TRBJ2-1	TRBD2	TGTGCCATAACGGGACTAGACGGAAATGAGCAGTTCTTC	CAITGLDGNEQFF
TRBV2	-	TRBJ2-3	-	TGTGCCAGCAGTACGACCCGAGCATCAGATACGCAGTATTTT	CASSTTRASDTQYF
TRBV4-2	-	TRBJ2-5	-	TGTGCCAGCAGCCCAGGGCAGGGGCAAGAGACCCAGTACTTC	CASSPGQGQETQYF
TRBV11-3	-	TRBJ2-7	-	TGTGCCAGCAGCTTAGAATTGGCCTACGAGCAGTACTTC	CASSLELAYEQYF
TRBV19	-	TRBJ1-5	-	TGTGCCGCAGGCTCTCTTAGGAGCAATCAGCCCCAGCATTTT	CAAGSLRSNQPQHF
TRBV11-2	once	TRBJ1-2	TRBD1	TGTGCCAGCAGCAGCGTGACAGGGCCCTATGGCTACACCTTC	CASSSVTGPYGYTF
TRBV6-5	-	TRBJ1-1	-	TGTGCCAGCAGTTACTCTGGGGGTGCCCTGAACACTGAAGCTTTCTTT	CASSYSGGALNTEAFF
TRBV9	-	TRBJ2-3	TRBD2	TGTGCCAGCAGCGTAGATATAGCGGGGCCCACAGATACGCAGTATTTT	CASSVDIAGPTDTQYF
TRBV19	-	TRBJ1-2	TRBD1	TGTGCCAGTACCGGGACAGGGGCTAACTATGGCTACACCTTC	CASTGTGANYGYTF